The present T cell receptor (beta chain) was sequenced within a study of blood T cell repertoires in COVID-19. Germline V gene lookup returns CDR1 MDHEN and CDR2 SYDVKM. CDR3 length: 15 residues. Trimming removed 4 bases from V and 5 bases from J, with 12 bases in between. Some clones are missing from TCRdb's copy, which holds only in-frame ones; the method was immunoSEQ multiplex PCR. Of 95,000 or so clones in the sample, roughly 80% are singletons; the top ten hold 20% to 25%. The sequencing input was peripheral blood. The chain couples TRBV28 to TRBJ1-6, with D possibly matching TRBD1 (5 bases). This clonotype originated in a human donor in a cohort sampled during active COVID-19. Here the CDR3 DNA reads TGTGCCAGCAGTTCAGCAGGGCCACATAATTCACCCCTCCACTTT. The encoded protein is CASSSAGPHNSPLHF.